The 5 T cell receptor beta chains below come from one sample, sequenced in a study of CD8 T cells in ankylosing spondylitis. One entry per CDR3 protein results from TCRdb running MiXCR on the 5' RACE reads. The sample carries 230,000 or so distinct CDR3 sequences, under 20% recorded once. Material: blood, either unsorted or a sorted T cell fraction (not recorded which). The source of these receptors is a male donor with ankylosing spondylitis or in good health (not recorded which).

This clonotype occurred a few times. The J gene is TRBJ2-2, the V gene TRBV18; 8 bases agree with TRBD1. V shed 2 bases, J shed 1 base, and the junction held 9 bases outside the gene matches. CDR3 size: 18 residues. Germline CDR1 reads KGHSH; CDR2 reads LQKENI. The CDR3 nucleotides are TGTGCCAGCTCACCAGTCAACTACAGGGGGAAGAACACCGGGGAGCTGTTTTTT. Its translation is CASSPVNYRGKNTGELFF.

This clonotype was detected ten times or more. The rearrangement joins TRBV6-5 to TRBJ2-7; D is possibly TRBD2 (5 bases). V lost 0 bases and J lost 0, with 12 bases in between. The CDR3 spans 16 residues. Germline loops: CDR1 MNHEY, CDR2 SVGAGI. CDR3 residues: CASSYSGASSSYEQYF. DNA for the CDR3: TGTGCCAGCAGTTACTCGGGAGCGTCTAGCTCCTACGAGCAGTACTTC.

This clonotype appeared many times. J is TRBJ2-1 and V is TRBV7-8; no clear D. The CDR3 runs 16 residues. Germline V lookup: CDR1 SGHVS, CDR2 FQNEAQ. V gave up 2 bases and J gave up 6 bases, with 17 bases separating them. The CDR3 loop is CASSLTRHAETNEQFF. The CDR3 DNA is TGTGCCAGCAGCTTAACAAGACATGCCGAGACCAATGAGCAGTTCTTC.

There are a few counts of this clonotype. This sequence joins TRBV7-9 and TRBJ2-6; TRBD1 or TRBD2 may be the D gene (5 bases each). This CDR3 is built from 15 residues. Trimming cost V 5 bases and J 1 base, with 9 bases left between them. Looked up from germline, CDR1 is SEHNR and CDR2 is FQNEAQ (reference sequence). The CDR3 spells CASSPGGSGANVLTF. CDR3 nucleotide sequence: TGTGCCAGCAGCCCTGGGGGTTCTGGGGCCAACGTCCTGACTTTC. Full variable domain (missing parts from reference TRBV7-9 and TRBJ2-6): DTGVSQNPRHKITKRGQNVTFRCDPISEHNRLYWYRQTLGQGPEFLTYFQNEAQLEKSRLLSDRFSAERPKGSFSTLEIQRTEQGDSAMYLCASSPGGSGANVLTFGAGSRLTVL.

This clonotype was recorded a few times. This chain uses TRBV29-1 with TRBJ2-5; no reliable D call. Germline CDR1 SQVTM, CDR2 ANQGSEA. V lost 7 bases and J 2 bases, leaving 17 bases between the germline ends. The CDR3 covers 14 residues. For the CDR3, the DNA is TGCAGCGGATTTCCGAGGCTGGGGCAAGAGACCCAGTACTTC. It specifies CSGFPRLGQETQYF.